A single sample gave rise to the 27 T cell receptor beta chains below, sequenced in a study of T cell responses to AZD1222 COVID-19 vaccine. TCRdb's copy holds only in-frame clones and misses some; the assay was immunoSEQ multiplex PCR. Among 130,000 or so clones listed, about 89% were seen once. This specimen consisted of peripheral blood, obtained 28 days after the second dose of the MenACWY control vaccine. The receptors were sampled from an adult who received the MenACWY meningococcal vaccine as a control.

This chain joins TRBV9 and TRBJ1-5; possibly TRBD1 for D (5 bases). This CDR3 is built from 14 residues. CDR1 is SGDLS, CDR2 YYNGEE, per germline. V was pared by 5 bases and J by 4 bases, with 13 bases between. CDR3 in DNA: TGTGCCAGCAGTTGGGGGGGAGAAAATCAGCCCCAGCATTTT. It encodes CASSWGGENQPQHF.

The chain couples TRBV7-9 to TRBJ1-2, with D maybe TRBD1 (5 bases). Trimming pared 5 bases from V and 8 bases from J, leaving 12 bases between. This CDR3 comprises 12 residues. Germline CDR1 and CDR2: SEHNR and FQNEAQ (reference sequence). The CDR3 DNA reads as TGTGCCAGCAGCCTGCGGGACGGAGGCTACACCTTC. Translation: CASSLRDGGYTF.

The chain combines TRBV14 with TRBJ1-1; 7 nucleotides align to TRBD1. The CDR3 is 14 residues long. Germline CDR1 is SGHDN and CDR2 is FVKESK. V trimming: 5 bases; J trimming: 1 base; junction bases outside the gene matches: 4. The CDR3 reads CASSYTGANTEAFF. The CDR3 DNA is TGTGCCAGCAGCTATACAGGGGCGAACACTGAAGCTTTCTTT.

The chain employs TRBV5-1 and TRBJ2-3, with TRBD2 identical over 8 bases. J lost 2 bases, V lost 0 bases, and 11 bases had no gene match. There are 18 residues in the CDR3. Germline lookup yields CDR1 SGHRS and CDR2 YFSETQ. Written as DNA, the CDR3 is TGCGCCAGCAGCTTGGTTCCGGTAGGAGCGGGAGTCACAGATACGCAGTATTTT. This translates into CASSLVPVGAGVTDTQYF.

This clone is a singleton in its sample. This sequence joins TRBV5-4 and TRBJ2-3; weak D call: TRBD2 (6 bases). Germline CDR1 is SGHNT and CDR2 is YYREEE (reference sequence). Trimming cost V 1 base and J 0 bases, with 9 bases left between them. This CDR3 region has 15 residues. The CDR3 region is CASSLSAGSTDTQYF. The CDR3 region has the DNA TGTGCCAGCAGCTTGTCTGCGGGAAGCACAGATACGCAGTATTTT.

The chain employs TRBV7-9 and TRBJ1-6; D gene uncertain. There are 14 residues in the CDR3. Looked up from germline, CDR1 is SEHNR and CDR2 is FQNEAQ (reference sequence). The V end lost 2 bases, the J end lost 3 bases, and 5 bases lay between the germline ends. The CDR3 sequence is CASSLIDYNSPLHF. CDR3 in DNA: TGTGCCAGCAGCTTAATCGACTATAATTCACCCCTCCACTTT.

The CDR3 region has the DNA TGTGCCAGCAGTTTATCGGGGGCGCGTGAAAAACTGTTTTTT. This encodes CASSLSGAREKLFF. The genes are TRBV27 and TRBJ1-4; D may be TRBD1 (6 bases). The CDR3 loop spans 14 amino acids. Trimming took 0 bases from V and 7 from J, leaving 9 bases between them. Germline V gives CDR1 MNHEY, CDR2 SMNVEV (reference sequence).

The genes are TRBV19 and TRBJ1-1, with a possible D match to TRBD1 (6 bases). V was shortened by 1 base and J by 5 bases, with 14 bases between the two germline ends. Germline CDR1 and CDR2: LNHDA and SQIVND (reference sequence). The CDR3 runs 15 residues. The CDR3 DNA follows: TGTGCCAGTAGTATAGGGTCAGGGGCCGGGACTGAAGCTTTCTTT. Translated: CASSIGSGAGTEAFF. The full variable domain, with the rest looked up from reference TRBV19 and TRBJ1-1, is DGGITQSPKYLFRKEGQNVTLSCEQNLNHDAMYWYRQDPGQGLRLIYYSQIVNDFQKGDIAEGYSVSREKKESFPLTVTSAQKNPTAFYLCASSIGSGAGTEAFFGQGTRLTVV.

The rearrangement uses TRBV2 and TRBJ1-6; 8 bases agree with TRBD1. The J segment lost 10 bases and the V segment lost 5 bases, leaving 10 bases of the junction unmatched. The CDR3 is made up of 15 amino acids. Germline values: CDR1 SNHLY, CDR2 FYNNEI. CDR3 DNA sequence: TGTGCCAGCAGTCGGACAGGGTCGAAGGGATCACCCCTCCACTTT. Protein product: CASSRTGSKGSPLHF. The entire variable domain, with the rest obtained from reference TRBV2 and TRBJ1-6, is as follows: EPEVTQTPSHQVTQMGQEVILRCVPISNHLYFYWYRQILGQKVEFLVSFYNNEISEKSEIFDDQFSVERPDGSNFTLKIRSTKLEDSAMYFCASSRTGSKGSPLHFGNGTRLTVT.

This chain connects TRBV18 to TRBJ1-4; D gene unclear. This CDR3 contains 15 residues. Per the germline V gene, CDR1 is KGHSH and CDR2 is LQKENI. V was shortened by 2 bases and J by 0 bases, with 7 bases between the two germline ends. For the CDR3, the DNA is TGTGCCAGCTCACCATCAGGTGCAACTAATGAAAAACTGTTTTTT. It is translated as CASSPSGATNEKLFF.

The chain has TRBV15 and TRBJ1-6, with D hard to call. Germline CDR1 is LNHNV and CDR2 is YYDKDF (reference sequence). V was trimmed by 5 bases and J by 0 bases, leaving 8 bases between them. The CDR3 loop spans 15 amino acids. CDR3 coding DNA: TGTGCCACCAGCCCGGGAAGCTCCTATAATTCACCCCTCCACTTT. Amino acid sequence: CATSPGSSYNSPLHF.

The V gene is TRBV14, the J gene TRBJ2-3; 8 nucleotides agree with TRBD2. The CDR3 spans 15 residues. Trimming took 1 base from V and 7 from J; bases not matched to a gene: 7. CDR1 SGHDN and CDR2 FVKESK come from the germline V gene. CDR3 nucleotides: TGTGCCAGCAGCCAAGTTTCGGGAGGGATATATACGCAGTATTTT. Translating gives CASSQVSGGIYTQYF. Full variable domain (missing parts from reference TRBV14 and TRBJ2-3): EAGVTQFPSHSVIEKGQTVTLRCDPISGHDNLYWYRRVMGKEIKFLLHFVKESKQDESGMPNNRFLAERTGGTYSTLKVQPAELEDSGVYFCASSQVSGGIYTQYFGPGTRLTVL.

The rearrangement uses TRBV7-9 and TRBJ2-4, with 8 bases aligning to TRBD1. Germline CDR1 is SEHNR and CDR2 is FQNEAQ (reference sequence). The CDR3 extends over 14 amino acids. V lost 5 bases to trimming and J lost 3 bases; unmatched junction nucleotides: 3. The CDR3 is CASSQGANKNIQYF. CDR3 in DNA: TGTGCCAGCAGCCAGGGGGCAAACAAAAACATTCAGTACTTC.

The DNA for the CDR3 is TGTGCCAGCAGCCGTGGACAGGGGTCCTACGAGCAGTACTTC. Encoded protein: CASSRGQGSYEQYF. V is TRBV6-2 or TRBV6-3 and J is TRBJ2-7; TRBD1 matches at 9 bases. This CDR3 region has 14 residues. Germline V CDR1 and CDR2: MNHEY, SVGEGT. V lost 6 bases to trimming and J lost 1 base; unmatched junction nucleotides: 4.

This clone has a handful of counts. Different DNA sequences within this sample yield the same CDR3. V and J are TRBV11-2 and TRBJ1-1; 7 nucleotides match TRBD1. After removal of 5 bases from V and 0 bases from J, the junction contained 6 bases not matched to a gene. Per germline, CDR1 SGHAT and CDR2 FQNNGV. The CDR3 spans 15 residues. The CDR3: CASSKIQGMNTEAFF. CDR3 DNA: TGTGCCAGCAGCAAAATACAGGGGATGAACACTGAAGCTTTCTTT. The whole variable domain, filled in from reference TRBV11-2 and TRBJ1-1, reads EAGVAQSPRYKIIEKRQSVAFWCNPISGHATLYWYQQILGQGPKLLIQFQNNGVVDDSQLPKDRFSAERLKGVDSTLKIQPAKLEDSAVYLCASSKIQGMNTEAFFGQGTRLTVV.

The V call is TRBV7-9, the J call TRBJ2-2; possible D gene TRBD1, 5 bases. Germline V lookup: CDR1 SEHNR, CDR2 FQNEAQ (reference sequence). The CDR3 spans 17 residues. Trimming left V 4 bases short and J 3 bases short, with 18 bases between. The CDR3 loop is CASSSKREGADTGELFF. The CDR3 DNA sequence: TGTGCCAGCAGCTCTAAACGAGAAGGGGCGGACACCGGGGAGCTGTTTTTT. Full variable domain (remainder filled in from reference TRBV7-9 and TRBJ2-2): DTGVSQNPRHKITKRGQNVTFRCDPISEHNRLYWYRQTLGQGPEFLTYFQNEAQLEKSRLLSDRFSAERPKGSFSTLEIQRTEQGDSAMYLCASSSKREGADTGELFFGEGSRLTVL.

The chain links TRBV15 to TRBJ1-5, with TRBD1 matching 8 bases. From germline, CDR1 is LNHNV and CDR2 YYDKDF (reference sequence). The CDR3 has 15 amino acids. V lost 3 bases and J lost 9; bases outside the gene matches: 10. The CDR3: CATSSGDRPDPPQHF. The CDR3 nucleotides are TGTGCCACCAGCAGCGGGGACAGGCCCGATCCGCCCCAGCATTTT.

The V and J genes are TRBV11-2 and TRBJ2-7; D unclear. Trimming left V 3 bases short and J 3 bases short, with 15 bases between. Germline assignment: CDR1 SGHAT and CDR2 FQNNGV. The CDR3 has 15 residues. The chain's CDR3 is CASSLDRGLGYEQYF. CDR3 DNA sequence: TGTGCCAGCAGCTTGGACCGAGGTCTGGGCTACGAGCAGTACTTC.

This clone was seen only once. V usage is TRBV10-3 and J usage is TRBJ2-2; D is tentatively TRBD1 or TRBD2 (5 bases each). Per the germline V gene, CDR1 is ENHRY and CDR2 is SYGVKD. The length of the CDR3 is 16 residues. V gave up 0 bases and J gave up 2 bases, with 10 bases separating them. The CDR3 DNA reads TGTGCCATCAGTGAGTCTGGGACGGTAAACACCGGGGAGCTGTTTTTT. This codes for CAISESGTVNTGELFF.

J is TRBJ1-2 and V is TRBV28; the match to TRBD1 covers 10 bases. The CDR3 is 16 residues long. The junction had 14 bases not matched to a gene; V was cut back by 5 bases and J by 8 bases. Germline V CDR1 and CDR2: MDHEN, SYDVKM. CDR3 DNA sequence: TGTGCCAGCAGTCTGACCCAGTCGACAGGGGGCGCCGGCTACACCTTC. Translation: CASSLTQSTGGAGYTF.

The V gene is TRBV24-1, the J gene TRBJ2-3, with 12 bases fitting TRBD1. Germline V gene sequence: CDR1 KGHDR, CDR2 SFDVKD. The CDR3 length is 16 residues. J gave up 2 bases and V 5 bases, and 4 bases lay outside the gene matches. This CDR3 is CATSAGTGGFTDTQYF. The DNA for the CDR3 is TGTGCCACCAGTGCCGGGACAGGGGGCTTCACAGATACGCAGTATTTT.

This clone was seen a handful of times. The chain combines TRBV14 with TRBJ1-2; D is unclear. The CDR3 has 14 amino acids. Trimming stripped 1 base from V and 6 bases from J, with 12 bases between. Germline-derived CDR1 and CDR2 are SGHDN and FVKESK. CDR3 in DNA: TGTGCCAGCAGCCAAGGGAGATCAAAGAATGGCTACACCTTC. Protein product: CASSQGRSKNGYTF.

DNA for the CDR3: TGCGCCAGCAGGCCGGAGGGGACCGGGGAGCTGTTTTTT. The encoded protein is CASRPEGTGELFF. The chain uses TRBV5-1 and TRBJ2-2; weak D call: TRBD2 (6 bases). V lost 5 bases, J lost 5 bases, and 10 bases lay in between. CDR3 length: 13 residues. Germline V CDR1 and CDR2: SGHRS, YFSETQ.

The chain has TRBV13 and TRBJ1-3, with 8 bases aligning to TRBD1. The junction had 4 bases not matched to a gene; V was cut back by 7 bases and J by 2 bases. The germline gives CDR1 PRHDT, CDR2 FYEKMQ (reference sequence). The length of the CDR3 is 14 residues. CDR3 sequence: CASIPQGAGNTIYF. In DNA, the CDR3 is TGTGCCAGCATCCCACAGGGGGCTGGAAACACCATATATTTT. The variable domain in full, with the rest retrieved from reference TRBV13 and TRBJ1-3, is AAGVIQSPRHLIKEKRETATLKCYPIPRHDTVYWYQQGPGQDPQFLISFYEKMQSDKGSIPDRFSAQQFSDYHSELNMSSLELGDSALYFCASIPQGAGNTIYFGEGSWLTVV.

CDR3 in amino acids: CSVAFYSYEQYF. The CDR3 region has the DNA TGCAGCGTTGCTTTCTACTCCTACGAGCAGTACTTC. The chain couples TRBV29-1 to TRBJ2-7; no clear D. V was pared by 4 bases and J by 0 bases, with 7 bases between. The CDR3 has 12 residues. Per germline, CDR1 SQVTM and CDR2 ANQGSEA.

J is TRBJ1-3 and V is TRBV6-5; the D gene is possibly TRBD1 (5 bases). This CDR3 region has 14 residues. Trimming stripped 2 bases from V and 4 bases from J, with 9 bases between. The germline gives CDR1 MNHEY, CDR2 SVGAGI. CDR3 amino acids: CASSYRGFGNTIYF. CDR3 DNA: TGTGCCAGCAGTTACAGGGGTTTCGGAAACACCATATATTTT.

The genes are TRBV24-1 and TRBJ2-5; the D is unclear. Germline V lookup: CDR1 KGHDR, CDR2 SFDVKD. CDR3 length equals 15 residues. V was shortened by 3 bases and J by 4 bases, with 14 bases between the two germline ends. CDR3 amino acids: CATSDQNHPRETQYF. CDR3 bases: TGTGCCACCAGTGATCAAAACCACCCTCGAGAGACCCAGTACTTC.